Sequencing of this T cell receptor (beta chain) was carried out in a study of blood T cell repertoires in COVID-19. Whole-study context: Sites in the United States, Italy and Spain provided acute and convalescent COVID-19 samples. In each case, the material was cDNA or gDNA derived from T cells, B-cell-depleted T cells, or PBMCs.

This clone was picked up a small number of times. J gave up 4 bases and V 4 bases, and 6 bases lay outside the gene matches. There are 14 residues in the CDR3. Germline V gene lookup returns CDR1 SGHDT and CDR2 YYEEEE. Per the study methods: Amplification from reference gene primers served as the basis for estimated nucleated cell counts. Sequenced by immunoSEQ multiplex PCR; TCRdb stores in-frame clones only, minus some. The V and J calls and clone size are taken from that table; D and trimming were inferred from the DNA. In the table there are under 95,000 clones, around nine tenths of which are singletons.

The chain has TRBV5-6 and TRBJ1-1; 8 nucleotides align to TRBD1. The sequence came from a man in his sixties with acute or convalescent COVID-19. Material: peripheral blood. The chain's CDR3 is CASSDRGGGTEAFF. The CDR3 DNA reads as TGTGCCAGCAGCGACAGGGGAGGGGGCACTGAAGCTTTCTTT.